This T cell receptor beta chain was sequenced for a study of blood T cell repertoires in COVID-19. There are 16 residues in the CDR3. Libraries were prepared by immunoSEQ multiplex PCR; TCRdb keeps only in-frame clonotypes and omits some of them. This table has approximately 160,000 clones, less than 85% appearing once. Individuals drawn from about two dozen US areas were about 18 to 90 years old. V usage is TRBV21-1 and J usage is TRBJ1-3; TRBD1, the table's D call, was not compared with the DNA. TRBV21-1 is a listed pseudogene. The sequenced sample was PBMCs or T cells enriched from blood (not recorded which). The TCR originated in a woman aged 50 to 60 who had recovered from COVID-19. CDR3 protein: CASSFPDRHLGNTIYF. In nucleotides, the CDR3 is TGTGCCAGCAGCTTTCCGGACAGGCACTTGGGAAACACCATATATTTT.